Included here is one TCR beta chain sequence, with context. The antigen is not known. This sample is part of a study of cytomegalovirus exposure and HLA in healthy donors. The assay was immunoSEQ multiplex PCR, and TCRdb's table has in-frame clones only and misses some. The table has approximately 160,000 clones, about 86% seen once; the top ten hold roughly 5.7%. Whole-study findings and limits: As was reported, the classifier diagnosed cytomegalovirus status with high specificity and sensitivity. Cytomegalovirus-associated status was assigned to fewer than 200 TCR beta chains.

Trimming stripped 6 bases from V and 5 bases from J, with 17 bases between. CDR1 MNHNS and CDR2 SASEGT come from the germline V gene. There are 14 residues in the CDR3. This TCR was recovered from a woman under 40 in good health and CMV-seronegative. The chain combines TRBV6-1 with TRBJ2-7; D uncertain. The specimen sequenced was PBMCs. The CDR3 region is CASSDQGDVDEQYF. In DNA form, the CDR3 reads TGTGCCAGCAGCGACCAAGGAGACGTCGACGAGCAGTACTTC.